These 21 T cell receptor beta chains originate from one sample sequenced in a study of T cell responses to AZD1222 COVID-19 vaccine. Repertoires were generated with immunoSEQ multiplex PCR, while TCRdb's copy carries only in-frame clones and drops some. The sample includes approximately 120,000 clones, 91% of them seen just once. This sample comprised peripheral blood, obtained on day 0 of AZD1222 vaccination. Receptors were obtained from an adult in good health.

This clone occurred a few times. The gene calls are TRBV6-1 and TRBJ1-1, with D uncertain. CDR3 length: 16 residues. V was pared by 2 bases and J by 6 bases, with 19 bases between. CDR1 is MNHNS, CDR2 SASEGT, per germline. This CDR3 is CASSEFLGREWAEAFF. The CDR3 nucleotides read TGTGCCAGCAGTGAATTCTTGGGGAGGGAGTGGGCTGAAGCTTTCTTT.

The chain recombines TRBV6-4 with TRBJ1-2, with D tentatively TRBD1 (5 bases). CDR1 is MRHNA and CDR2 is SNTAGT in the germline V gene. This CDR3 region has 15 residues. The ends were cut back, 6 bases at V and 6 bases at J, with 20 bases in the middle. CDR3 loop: CASSKRDRGRHGYTF. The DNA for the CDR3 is TGTGCCAGCAGCAAACGGGACCGCGGTCGCCATGGCTACACCTTC.

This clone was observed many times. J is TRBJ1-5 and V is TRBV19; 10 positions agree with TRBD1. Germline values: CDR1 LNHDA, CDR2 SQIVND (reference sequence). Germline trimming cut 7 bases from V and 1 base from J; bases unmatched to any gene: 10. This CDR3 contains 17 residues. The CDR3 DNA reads TGTGCCAGTACCCAAGGACAGGGGGTTGTCAGCAATCAGCCCCAGCATTTT. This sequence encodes CASTQGQGVVSNQPQHF.

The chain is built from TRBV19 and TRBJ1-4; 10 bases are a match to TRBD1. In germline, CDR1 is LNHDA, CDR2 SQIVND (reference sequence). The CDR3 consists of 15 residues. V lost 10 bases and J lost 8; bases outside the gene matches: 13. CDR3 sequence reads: CATLGLGTGDEKLFF. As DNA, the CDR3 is TGTGCCACCTTAGGTTTGGGGACAGGGGACGAAAAACTGTTTTTT. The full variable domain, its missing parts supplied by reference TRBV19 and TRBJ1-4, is DGGITQSPKYLFRKEGQNVTLSCEQNLNHDAMYWYRQDPGQGLRLIYYSQIVNDFQKGDIAEGYSVSREKKESFPLTVTSAQKNPTAFYLCATLGLGTGDEKLFFGSGTQLSVL.

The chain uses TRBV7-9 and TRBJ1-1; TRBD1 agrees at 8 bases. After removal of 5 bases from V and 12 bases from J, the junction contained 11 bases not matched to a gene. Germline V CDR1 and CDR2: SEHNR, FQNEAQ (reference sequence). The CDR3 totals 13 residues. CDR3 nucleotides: TGTGCCAGCAGCCGCACGACAGGGGAGAGGTCTTTCTTT. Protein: CASSRTTGERSFF.

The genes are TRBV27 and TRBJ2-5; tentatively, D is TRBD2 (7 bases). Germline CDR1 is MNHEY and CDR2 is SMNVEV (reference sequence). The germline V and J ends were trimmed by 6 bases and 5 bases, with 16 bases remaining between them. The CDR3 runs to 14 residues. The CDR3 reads CASSLRGAAETQYF. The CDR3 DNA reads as TGTGCCAGCAGCCTTCGGGGGGCCGCTGAGACCCAGTACTTC.

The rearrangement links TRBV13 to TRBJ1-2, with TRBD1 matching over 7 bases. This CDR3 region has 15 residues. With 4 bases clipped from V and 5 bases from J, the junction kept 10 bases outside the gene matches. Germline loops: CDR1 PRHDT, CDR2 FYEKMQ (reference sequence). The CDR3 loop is CASSSGSRQGYGYTF. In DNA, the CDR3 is TGTGCCAGCAGCTCCGGGAGCCGACAGGGTTATGGCTACACCTTC.

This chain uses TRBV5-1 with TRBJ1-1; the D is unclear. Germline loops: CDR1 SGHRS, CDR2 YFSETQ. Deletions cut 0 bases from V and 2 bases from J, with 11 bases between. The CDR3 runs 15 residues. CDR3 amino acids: CASSLAGRGNTEAFF. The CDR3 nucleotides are TGCGCCAGCAGCTTGGCAGGACGGGGAAACACTGAAGCTTTCTTT.

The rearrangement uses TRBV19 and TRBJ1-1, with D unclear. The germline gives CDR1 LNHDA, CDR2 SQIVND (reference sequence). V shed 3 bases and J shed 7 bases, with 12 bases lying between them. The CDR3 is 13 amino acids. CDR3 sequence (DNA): TGTGCCAGTAGTATGTCCATTTATGGTGAAGCTTTCTTT. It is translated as CASSMSIYGEAFF.

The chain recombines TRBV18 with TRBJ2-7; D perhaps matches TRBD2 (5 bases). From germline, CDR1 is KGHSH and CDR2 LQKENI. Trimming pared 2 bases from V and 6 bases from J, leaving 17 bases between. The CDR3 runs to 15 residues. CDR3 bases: TGTGCCAGCTCACCATTAGAGGAGGCGACCTCCGAGCAGTACTTC. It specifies CASSPLEEATSEQYF. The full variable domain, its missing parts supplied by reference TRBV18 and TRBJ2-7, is NAGVMQNPRHLVRRRGQEARLRCSPMKGHSHVYWYRQLPEEGLKFMVYLQKENIIDESGMPKERFSAEFPKEGPSILRIQQVVRGDSAAYFCASSPLEEATSEQYFGPGTRLTVT.

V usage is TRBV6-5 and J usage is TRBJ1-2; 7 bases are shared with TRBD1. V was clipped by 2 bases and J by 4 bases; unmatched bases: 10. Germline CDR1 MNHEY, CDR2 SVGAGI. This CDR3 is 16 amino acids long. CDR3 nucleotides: TGTGCCAGCAGTTACCAACCGACAGGGATGAGCTATGGCTACACCTTC. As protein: CASSYQPTGMSYGYTF.

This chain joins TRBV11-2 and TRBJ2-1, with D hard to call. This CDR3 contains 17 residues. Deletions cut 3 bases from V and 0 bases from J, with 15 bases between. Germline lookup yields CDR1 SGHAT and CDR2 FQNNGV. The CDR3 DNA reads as TGTGCCAGCAGCTTGAGAGGCCTATTGAGCTCCTACAATGAGCAGTTCTTC. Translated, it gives CASSLRGLLSSYNEQFF.

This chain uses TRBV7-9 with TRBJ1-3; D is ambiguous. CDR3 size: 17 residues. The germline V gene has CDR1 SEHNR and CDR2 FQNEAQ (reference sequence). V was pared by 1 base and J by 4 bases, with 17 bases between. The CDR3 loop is CASSLGERGRLGNTIYF. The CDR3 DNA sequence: TGTGCCAGCAGCTTAGGGGAGCGGGGTCGGCTGGGAAACACCATATATTTT. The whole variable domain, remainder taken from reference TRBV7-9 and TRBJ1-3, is DTGVSQNPRHKITKRGQNVTFRCDPISEHNRLYWYRQTLGQGPEFLTYFQNEAQLEKSRLLSDRFSAERPKGSFSTLEIQRTEQGDSAMYLCASSLGERGRLGNTIYFGEGSWLTVV.

In DNA form, the CDR3 reads TGTGCCAGCAGCGCATTCTTGGGACAGGGGAATATCGTGTCCGAGCAGTACTTC. Translation gives CASSAFLGQGNIVSEQYF. The V and J genes are TRBV7-8 and TRBJ2-7; 10 bases map to TRBD1. After removal of 5 bases from V and 6 bases from J, the junction contained 19 bases not matched to a gene. The CDR3 consists of 18 residues. In germline, CDR1 is SGHVS, CDR2 FQNEAQ.

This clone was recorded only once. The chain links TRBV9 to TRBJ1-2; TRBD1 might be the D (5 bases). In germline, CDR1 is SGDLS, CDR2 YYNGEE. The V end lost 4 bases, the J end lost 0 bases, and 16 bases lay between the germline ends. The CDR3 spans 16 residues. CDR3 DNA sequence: TGTGCCAGCAGCCCCCAGGGAATAGTAGCTAACTATGGCTACACCTTC. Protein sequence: CASSPQGIVANYGYTF.

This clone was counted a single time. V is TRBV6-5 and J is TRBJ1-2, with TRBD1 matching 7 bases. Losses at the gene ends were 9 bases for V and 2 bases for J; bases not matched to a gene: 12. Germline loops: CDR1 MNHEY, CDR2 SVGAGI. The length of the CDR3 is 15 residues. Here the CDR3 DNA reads TGTGCCAGTCAACCGGGGACAGCAGGAAACTATGGCTACACCTTC. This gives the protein CASQPGTAGNYGYTF.

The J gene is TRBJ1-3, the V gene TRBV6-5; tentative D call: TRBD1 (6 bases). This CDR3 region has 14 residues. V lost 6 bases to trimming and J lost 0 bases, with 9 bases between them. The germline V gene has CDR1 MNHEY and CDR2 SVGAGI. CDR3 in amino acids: CASSQGYSGNTIYF. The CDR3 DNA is TGTGCCAGCAGCCAGGGGTACTCTGGAAACACCATATATTTT.

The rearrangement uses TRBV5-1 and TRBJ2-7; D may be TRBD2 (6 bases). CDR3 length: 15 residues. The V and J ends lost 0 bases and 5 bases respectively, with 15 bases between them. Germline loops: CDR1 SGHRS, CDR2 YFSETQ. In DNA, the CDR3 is TGCGCCAGCAGCTTGGCCATCGGAGGGAGTAACGAGCAGTACTTC. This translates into CASSLAIGGSNEQYF.

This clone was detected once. This CDR3 reads CASSIGQGASYEQYF. The CDR3 DNA reads TGTGCCAGCAGCATAGGACAGGGGGCTTCCTACGAGCAGTACTTC. The rearrangement joins TRBV9 to TRBJ2-7; TRBD1 aligns across 11 bases. The CDR3 extends over 15 amino acids. Germline loops: CDR1 SGDLS, CDR2 YYNGEE. V was clipped by 4 bases and J by 1 base; unmatched bases: 4.

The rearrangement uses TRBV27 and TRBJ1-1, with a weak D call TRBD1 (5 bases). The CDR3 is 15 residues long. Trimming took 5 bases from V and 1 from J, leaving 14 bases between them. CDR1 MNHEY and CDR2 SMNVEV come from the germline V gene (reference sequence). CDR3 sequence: CASSPRGGKNTEAFF. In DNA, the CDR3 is TGTGCCAGCAGTCCCCGGGGGGGGAAGAACACTGAAGCTTTCTTT.

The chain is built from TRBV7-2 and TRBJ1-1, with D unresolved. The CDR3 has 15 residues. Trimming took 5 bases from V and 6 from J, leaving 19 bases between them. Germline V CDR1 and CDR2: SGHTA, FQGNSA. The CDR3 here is CASSTYGPGEPEAFF. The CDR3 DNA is TGTGCCAGCAGCACATATGGGCCCGGCGAGCCTGAAGCTTTCTTT.